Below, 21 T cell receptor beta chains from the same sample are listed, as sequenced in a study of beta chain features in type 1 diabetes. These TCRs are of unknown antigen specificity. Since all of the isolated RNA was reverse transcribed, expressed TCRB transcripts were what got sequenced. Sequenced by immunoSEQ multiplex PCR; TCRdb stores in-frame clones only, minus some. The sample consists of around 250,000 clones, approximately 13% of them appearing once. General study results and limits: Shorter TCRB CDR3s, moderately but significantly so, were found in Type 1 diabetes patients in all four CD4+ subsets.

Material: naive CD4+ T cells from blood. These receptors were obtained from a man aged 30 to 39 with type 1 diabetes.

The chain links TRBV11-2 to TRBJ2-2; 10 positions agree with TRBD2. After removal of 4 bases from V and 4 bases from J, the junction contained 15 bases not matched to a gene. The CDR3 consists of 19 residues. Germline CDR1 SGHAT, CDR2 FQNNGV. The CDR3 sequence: CASSYFIPSGSSGTGELFF. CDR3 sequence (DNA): TGTGCCAGCAGCTACTTCATCCCTAGCGGGAGCTCGGGCACCGGGGAGCTGTTTTTT.

The CDR3 DNA reads TGTGCCAGCAGCCAATTTGAGGGACAAGAGACCCAGTACTTC. Translating gives CASSQFEGQETQYF. This chain links TRBV16 with TRBJ2-5; D is perhaps TRBD2 (5 bases). Germline-derived CDR1 and CDR2 are KGHSY and FQNENV. Trimming stripped 1 base from V and 2 bases from J, with 8 bases between. There are 14 residues in the CDR3.

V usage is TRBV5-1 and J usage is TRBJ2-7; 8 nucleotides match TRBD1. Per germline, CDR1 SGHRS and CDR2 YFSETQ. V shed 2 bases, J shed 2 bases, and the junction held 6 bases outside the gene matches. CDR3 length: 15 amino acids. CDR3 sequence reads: CASSLGTGPTYEQYF. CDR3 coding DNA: TGCGCCAGCAGCTTAGGGACAGGCCCCACCTACGAGCAGTACTTC.

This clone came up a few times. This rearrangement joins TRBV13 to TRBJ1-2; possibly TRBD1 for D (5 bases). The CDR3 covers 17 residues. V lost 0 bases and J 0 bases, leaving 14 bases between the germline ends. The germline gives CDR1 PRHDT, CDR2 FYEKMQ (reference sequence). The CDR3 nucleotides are TGTGCCAGCAGCTTAGGGGGCCAGGGAACTCCTAACTATGGCTACACCTTC. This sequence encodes CASSLGGQGTPNYGYTF. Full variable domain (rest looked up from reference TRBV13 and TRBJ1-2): AAGVIQSPRHLIKEKRETATLKCYPIPRHDTVYWYQQGPGQDPQFLISFYEKMQSDKGSIPDRFSAQQFSDYHSELNMSSLELGDSALYFCASSLGGQGTPNYGYTFGSGTRLTVV.

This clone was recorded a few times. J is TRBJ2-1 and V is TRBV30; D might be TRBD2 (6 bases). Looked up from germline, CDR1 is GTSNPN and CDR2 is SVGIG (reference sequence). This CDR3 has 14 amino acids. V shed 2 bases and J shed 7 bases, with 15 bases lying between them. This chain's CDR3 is CAWSQLALGNEQFF. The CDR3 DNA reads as TGTGCCTGGAGTCAGCTAGCGTTAGGGAATGAGCAGTTCTTC.

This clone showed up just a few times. The CDR3 DNA reads TGTGCCAGCAGTGAACAACTAGCGGGAGGAGATACGCAGTATTTT. It encodes CASSEQLAGGDTQYF. The rearrangement links TRBV6-1 to TRBJ2-3, with TRBD2 identical over 12 bases. Germline trimming cut 2 bases from V and 5 bases from J; bases unmatched to any gene: 2. The CDR3 runs to 15 residues. Germline CDR1 reads MNHNS; CDR2 reads SASEGT.

CDR3 sequence (DNA): TGTGCCAGCAGCTTAGCTCTGGGCCCCCAAAAGCCCCAGCATTTT. Amino acid sequence: CASSLALGPQKPQHF. This rearrangement joins TRBV7-2 to TRBJ1-5; no firm D call. Trimming stripped 0 bases from V and 8 bases from J, with 14 bases between. CDR1 and CDR2 from the germline V gene are SGHTA and FQGNSA. This CDR3 has 15 residues. The full variable domain, completed using reference TRBV7-2 and TRBJ1-5, is GAGVSQSPSNKVTEKGKDVELRCDPISGHTALYWYRQSLGQGLEFLIYFQGNSAPDKSGLPSDRFSAERTGGSVSTLTIQRTQQEDSAVYLCASSLALGPQKPQHFGDGTRLSIL.

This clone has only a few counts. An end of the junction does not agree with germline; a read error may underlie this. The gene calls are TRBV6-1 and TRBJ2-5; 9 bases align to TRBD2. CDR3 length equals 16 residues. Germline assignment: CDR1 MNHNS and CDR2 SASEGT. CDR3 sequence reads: CAISESSGGHGETQYF. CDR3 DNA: TGTGCCATCAGTGAATCGAGCGGGGGGCATGGGGAGACCCAGTACTTC.

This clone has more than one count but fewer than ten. DNA of the CDR3: TGTGCCAGCAGCTTACTGGGCCCCTCCTACGAGCAGTACTTC. Its translation is CASSLLGPSYEQYF. The chain couples TRBV5-6 to TRBJ2-7; no clear D. The CDR3 spans 14 residues. V dropped 2 bases and J dropped 0 bases, with 9 bases sitting between them. The V gene's germline CDR1 is SGHDT and CDR2 YYEEEE.

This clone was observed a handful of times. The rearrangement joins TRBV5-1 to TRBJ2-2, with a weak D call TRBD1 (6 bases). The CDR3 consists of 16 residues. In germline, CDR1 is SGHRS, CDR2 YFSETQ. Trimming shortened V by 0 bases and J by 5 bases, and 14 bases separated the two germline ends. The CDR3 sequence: CASSLEGQASTGELFF. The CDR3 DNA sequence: TGCGCCAGCAGCTTGGAGGGACAAGCGAGTACCGGGGAGCTGTTTTTT. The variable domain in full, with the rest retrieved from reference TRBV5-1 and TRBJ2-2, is KAGVTQTPRYLIKTRGQQVTLSCSPISGHRSVSWYQQTPGQGLQFLFEYFSETQRNKGNFPGRFSGRQFSNSRSEMNVSTLELGDSALYLCASSLEGQASTGELFFGEGSRLTVL.

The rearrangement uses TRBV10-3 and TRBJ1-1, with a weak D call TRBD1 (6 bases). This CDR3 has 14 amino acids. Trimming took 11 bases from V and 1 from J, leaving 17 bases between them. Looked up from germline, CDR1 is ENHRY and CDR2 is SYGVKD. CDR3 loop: CAAGGLNPNTEAFF. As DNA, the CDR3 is TGTGCCGCTGGGGGCCTCAACCCGAACACTGAAGCTTTCTTT.

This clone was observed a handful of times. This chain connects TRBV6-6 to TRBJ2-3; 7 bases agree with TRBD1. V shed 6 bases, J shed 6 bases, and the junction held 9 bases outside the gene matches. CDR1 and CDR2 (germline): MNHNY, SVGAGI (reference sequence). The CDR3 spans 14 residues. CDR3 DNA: TGTGCCAGCAGCCGAGGGGGCTCTAGGGATACGCAGTATTTT. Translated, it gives CASSRGGSRDTQYF.

CDR3: CASSFYRDQETQYF. The CDR3 region has the DNA TGTGCCAGCAGTTTCTACAGAGACCAAGAGACCCAGTACTTC. V gene TRBV27 combines with J gene TRBJ2-5, with no clear D. Per the germline V gene, CDR1 is MNHEY and CDR2 is SMNVEV (reference sequence). V was shortened by 3 bases and J by 0 bases, with 8 bases between the two germline ends. The CDR3 totals 14 residues.

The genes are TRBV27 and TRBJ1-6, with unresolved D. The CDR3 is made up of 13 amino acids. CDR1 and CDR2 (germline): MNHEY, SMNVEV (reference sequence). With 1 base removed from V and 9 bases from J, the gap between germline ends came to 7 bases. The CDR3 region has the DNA TGTGCCAGCAGTTTATTCGGTCGTTCACCCCTCCACTTT. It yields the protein CASSLFGRSPLHF.

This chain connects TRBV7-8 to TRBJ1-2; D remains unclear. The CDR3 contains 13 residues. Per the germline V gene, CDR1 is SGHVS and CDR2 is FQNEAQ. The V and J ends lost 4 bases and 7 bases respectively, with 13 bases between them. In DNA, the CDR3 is TGTGCCAGCAGCTACGGGGAACGAGGTGGCTACACCTTC. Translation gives CASSYGERGGYTF.

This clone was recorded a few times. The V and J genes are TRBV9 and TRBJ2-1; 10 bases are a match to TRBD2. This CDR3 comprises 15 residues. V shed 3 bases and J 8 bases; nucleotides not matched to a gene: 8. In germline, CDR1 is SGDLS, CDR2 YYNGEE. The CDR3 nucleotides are TGTGCCAGCAGCGCATCTAGCGGGAGTCAGGATGAGCAGTTCTTC. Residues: CASSASSGSQDEQFF.

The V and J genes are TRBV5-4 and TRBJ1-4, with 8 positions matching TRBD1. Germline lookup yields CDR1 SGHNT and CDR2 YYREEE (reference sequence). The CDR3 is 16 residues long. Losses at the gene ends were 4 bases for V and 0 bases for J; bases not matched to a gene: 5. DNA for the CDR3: TGTGCCAGCAGCCTGGACAGGGAAGCAACTAATGAAAAACTGTTTTTT. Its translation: CASSLDREATNEKLFF.

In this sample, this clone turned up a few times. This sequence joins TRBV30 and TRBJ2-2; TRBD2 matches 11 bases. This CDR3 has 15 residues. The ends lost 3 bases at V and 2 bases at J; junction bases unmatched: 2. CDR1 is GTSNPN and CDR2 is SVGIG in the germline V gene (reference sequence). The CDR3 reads CAWRGLAENTGELFF. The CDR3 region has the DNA TGTGCCTGGAGGGGACTAGCGGAAAACACCGGGGAGCTGTTTTTT. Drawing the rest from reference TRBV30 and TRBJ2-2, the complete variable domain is SQTIHQWPATLVQPVGSPLSLECTVEGTSNPNLYWYRQAAGRGLQLLFYSVGIGQISSEVPQNLSASRPQDRQFILSSKKLLLSDSGFYLCAWRGLAENTGELFFGEGSRLTVL.

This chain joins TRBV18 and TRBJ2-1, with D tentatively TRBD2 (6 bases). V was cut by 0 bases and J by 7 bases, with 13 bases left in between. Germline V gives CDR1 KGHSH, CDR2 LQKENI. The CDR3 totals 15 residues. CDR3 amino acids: CASSPPAGSWNEQFF. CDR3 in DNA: TGTGCCAGCTCACCACCGGCGGGGTCTTGGAATGAGCAGTTCTTC.

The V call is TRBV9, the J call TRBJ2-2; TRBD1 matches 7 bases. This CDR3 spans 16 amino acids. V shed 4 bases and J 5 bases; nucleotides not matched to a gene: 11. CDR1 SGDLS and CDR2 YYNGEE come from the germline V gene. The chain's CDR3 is CASSTSDRVGTGELFF. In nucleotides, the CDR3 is TGTGCCAGCAGCACCTCCGACAGGGTTGGGACCGGGGAGCTGTTTTTT.

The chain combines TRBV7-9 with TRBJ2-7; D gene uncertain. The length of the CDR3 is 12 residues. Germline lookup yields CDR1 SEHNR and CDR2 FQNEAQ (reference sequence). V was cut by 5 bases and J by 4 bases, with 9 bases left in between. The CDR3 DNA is TGTGCCAGCAGCCGGAACAGTTACGAGCAGTACTTC. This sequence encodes CASSRNSYEQYF.